One T cell receptor (beta chain) is described in this entry. Its target is not known. This sample was taken from a study of naive and memory T cell subsets. The beta constant-region primer was an equimolar mix of two oligonucleotides covering TRBC1 and TRBC2. The cDNA 3' end received a ligated single-stranded oligonucleotide carrying the SP2 primer and a 12-nucleotide UMI. TCRdb re-analysed the UMI-ligation and nested PCR reads in MiXCR, keeping a single row per CDR3 protein. Of more than 35,000 distinct CDR3 sequences detected, 10% to 15% appear once; the ten largest clones hold 20% to 25%. General observations from the study: Over 90% of naive TCR sequences appeared only once after error correction, unlike memory subsets.

CD8 T cells were positively selected from what remained after CD4 positive selection. Cells stained for CD3, CD4, CD8, CD45RA and CD27 were sorted into four subsets. The J segment lost 6 bases and the V segment lost 0 bases, leaving 16 bases of the junction unmatched. CDR1 and CDR2 from the germline V gene are SGDLS and YYNGEE. The CDR3 is 19 amino acids. The V and J genes are TRBV9 and TRBJ2-1; 9 nucleotides match TRBD2. The specimen sequenced was effector memory CD4+ T cells from blood. As to subset: effector memory, CD45RA- CD27-. The TCR was taken from a human donor in good health. CDR3 residues: CASSVGLADPRRLINEQFF. DNA of the CDR3: TGTGCCAGCAGCGTAGGACTAGCGGACCCCCGGCGTCTGATCAATGAGCAGTTCTTC. Filled out from reference TRBV9 and TRBJ2-1, the complete variable domain reads DSGVTQTPKHLITATGQRVTLRCSPRSGDLSVYWYQQSLDQGLQFLIQYYNGEERAKGNILERFSAQQFPDLHSELNLSSLELGDSALYFCASSVGLADPRRLINEQFFGPGTRLTVL.